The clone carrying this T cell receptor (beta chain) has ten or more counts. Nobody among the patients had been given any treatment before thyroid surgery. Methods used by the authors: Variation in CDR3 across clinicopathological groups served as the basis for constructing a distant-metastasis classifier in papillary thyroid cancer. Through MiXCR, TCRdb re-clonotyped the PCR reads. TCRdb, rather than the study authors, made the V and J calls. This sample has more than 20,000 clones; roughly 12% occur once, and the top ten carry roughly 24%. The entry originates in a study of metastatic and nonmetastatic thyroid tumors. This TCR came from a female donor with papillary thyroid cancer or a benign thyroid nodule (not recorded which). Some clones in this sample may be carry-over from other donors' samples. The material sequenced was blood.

The CDR3 nucleotides are TGTGCCAGCAGCTTAGCCCGCGTGGCAGGGGGGGGGGAGACCCAGTACTTC. It translates to CASSLARVAGGGETQYF. The J gene is TRBJ2-5, the V gene TRBV7-2, with D tentatively TRBD1 or TRBD2 (7 bases each). The germline V gene has CDR1 SGHTA and CDR2 FQGNSA. The V end lost 0 bases, the J end lost 5 bases, and 19 bases lay between the germline ends. The CDR3 totals 17 residues. Filled out from reference TRBV7-2 and TRBJ2-5, the complete variable domain reads GAGVSQSPSNKVTEKGKDVELRCDPISGHTALYWYRQSLGQGLEFLIYFQGNSAPDKSGLPSDRFSAERTGGSVSTLTIQRTQQEDSAVYLCASSLARVAGGGETQYFGPGTRLLVL.